A selection of T cell receptor beta chains follows, all from one sample in a study of vaccination effects on CD4 cells after COVID-19. Which antigens these TCRs recognize remains unknown. The data were produced by immunoSEQ multiplex PCR, yet TCRdb's version contains in-frame clones alone and is incomplete. The sample includes some 40,000 clones, about four fifths seen only once; the top ten take about 2.7%. The source material was CD4+ T cells from PBMCs cultured without peptide, sampled before COVID-19 vaccination. The source of these receptors is a human donor who received a COVID-19 vaccine. The CDR3 runs from the conserved cysteine through the conserved F or W. D genes are given only for firm matches.

d_call j_call v_call cdr3_aa cdr3_nt
NA TRBJ2-3 TRBV6-4 CASSPATRGGQYF TGTGCCAGCAGTCCAGCCACACGGGGTGGGCAGTATTTT
NA TRBJ2-2 TRBV2 CASNQGTGELFF TGTGCCAGCAATCAGGGCACCGGGGAGCTGTTTTTT
NA TRBJ2-5 TRBV28 CASSPPGGSETQYF TGTGCCAGCAGTCCCCCGGGTGGATCGGAGACCCAGTACTTC
NA TRBJ2-1 TRBV5-1 CASSSLTSYNEQFF TGCGCCAGCAGCTCCCTAACGTCCTACAATGAGCAGTTCTTC
NA TRBJ1-1 TRBV7-3 CASSLAGYNTEAFF TGTGCCAGCAGCTTAGCAGGGTACAACACTGAAGCTTTCTTT
TRBD2 TRBJ2-5 TRBV3-1/TRBV3-2 CASSTRTSEETQYF TGTGCCAGCAGCACCCGGACTAGCGAGGAGACCCAGTACTTC
NA TRBJ2-2 TRBV6-2/TRBV6-3 CASSFNTGELFF TGTGCCAGCAGTTTTAACACCGGGGAGCTGTTTTTT
NA TRBJ2-2 TRBV3-1/TRBV3-2 CASSLGGQGNTGELFF TGTGCCAGCAGCCTTGGCGGCCAGGGGAACACCGGGGAGCTGTTTTTT
NA TRBJ1-2 TRBV6-1 CASSEGRTYGYTF TGTGCCAGCAGTGAGGGGCGGACTTATGGCTACACCTTC
NA TRBJ1-5 TRBV5-8 CASSDRRQAYSNQPQHF TGTGCCAGCAGCGACCGTCGACAGGCCTATAGCAATCAGCCCCAGCATTTT
TRBD1 TRBJ1-2 TRBV19 CAVARGAYGYTF TGTGCCGTGGCCAGGGGGGCTTATGGCTACACCTTC
TRBD2 TRBJ2-2 TRBV9 CASSVGLAGASTGELFF TGTGCCAGCAGCGTAGGACTAGCGGGGGCTTCGACCGGGGAGCTGTTTTTT
TRBD1 TRBJ1-5 TRBV7-2 CASSLRTGVYQPQHF TGTGCCAGCAGTCTTAGGACAGGGGTATACCAGCCCCAGCATTTT
TRBD2 TRBJ2-6 TRBV3-1/TRBV3-2 CASSQGPRGGISGANVLTF TGTGCCAGCAGCCAAGGGCCTCGGGGGGGGATAAGTGGGGCCAACGTCCTGACTTTC
NA TRBJ2-1 TRBV19 CASSGRLGAQFF TGTGCCAGTAGCGGCCGACTAGGGGCGCAGTTCTTC